Each of the 12 T cell receptor beta chains below was sequenced from the same sample in a study of blood T cell repertoires in COVID-19. Generated by immunoSEQ multiplex PCR, the TCRdb table keeps only in-frame clones and is missing some. The data show 430,000 or so clones, 70% to 90% seen once. Sequencing was done on a sample of PBMCs or T cells enriched from blood (not recorded which). The origin of the receptors is a young woman who had been exposed to COVID-19.

This chain links TRBV6-5 with TRBJ1-6; possible D gene TRBD1, 6 bases. The CDR3 runs to 13 residues. Trimming took off 6 bases at V and 11 bases at J, with 14 bases between the two ends. Germline V CDR1 and CDR2: MNHEY, SVGAGI. In DNA form, the CDR3 reads TGTGCCAGCAGGGCAGGGGAAGGGACACCCCTCCACTTT. Amino acids: CASRAGEGTPLHF.

The table lists this clone with many counts. The chain carries TRBV27 and TRBJ2-3; 9 nucleotides align to TRBD1. J gave up 3 bases and V 3 bases, and 4 bases lay outside the gene matches. There are 15 residues in the CDR3. From germline, CDR1 is MNHEY and CDR2 SMNVEV (reference sequence). The CDR3 coding sequence is TGTGCCAGCAGTTTGGGACAGGGTCATACAGATACGCAGTATTTT. Encoded protein: CASSLGQGHTDTQYF.

This clone was counted only a few times. The CDR3: CASSLVGQGTYEQYF. DNA of the CDR3: TGTGCCAGCAGCTTAGTGGGACAGGGGACCTACGAGCAGTACTTC. This chain joins TRBV7-2 and TRBJ2-7, with TRBD1 matching 10 bases. Germline-derived CDR1 and CDR2 are SGHTA and FQGNSA. The CDR3 extends over 15 amino acids. After removal of 1 base from V and 2 bases from J, the junction contained 2 bases not matched to a gene.

The J gene is TRBJ2-1, the V gene TRBV28; 8 nucleotides align to TRBD2. Losses at the gene ends were 6 bases for V and 8 bases for J; bases not matched to a gene: 12. The CDR3 is 15 residues long. From germline, CDR1 is MDHEN and CDR2 SYDVKM. In nucleotides, the CDR3 is TGTGCCAGCAGCCCCCGCCGAGCGGGAGATGATGAGCAGTTCTTC. Protein product: CASSPRRAGDDEQFF.

The V and J genes are TRBV3-1 (or the pseudogene TRBV3-2) and TRBJ2-7; maybe TRBD1 (6 bases). CDR1 is LGHDT, CDR2 YNNKEL, per germline (reference sequence). The V and J ends lost 0 bases and 7 bases respectively, with 10 bases between them. This CDR3 comprises 13 residues. CDR3 in DNA: TGTGCCAGCAGCCAAGAGAGGGGGTGGGAGCAGTACTTC. This sequence encodes CASSQERGWEQYF.

The chain joins TRBV5-1 to TRBJ2-7; 8 nucleotides align to TRBD1. V dropped 1 base and J dropped 2; count of bases not matched to a gene: 2. From germline, CDR1 is SGHRS and CDR2 YFSETQ. CDR3 length equals 14 residues. Written as DNA, the CDR3 is TGCGCCAGCAGCTTGCAGGGGGCGGCCTACGAGCAGTACTTC. This translates into CASSLQGAAYEQYF.

CDR3 nucleotide sequence: TGTGCCAGCAGTTACTCAGGGGATGGCTACACCTTC. Amino acids: CASSYSGDGYTF. The J gene is TRBJ1-2, the V gene TRBV6-5, with D possibly TRBD1 on 5 matching bases. Germline lookup yields CDR1 MNHEY and CDR2 SVGAGI. Trimming pared 0 bases from V and 6 bases from J, leaving 5 bases between. This CDR3 is built from 12 residues.

The chain uses TRBV7-9 and TRBJ2-7; maybe TRBD1 (6 bases). The germline V gene encodes CDR1 SEHNR and CDR2 FQNEAQ (reference sequence). The CDR3 length is 15 residues. V was cut by 3 bases and J by 8 bases, with 20 bases left in between. CDR3: CASSLSGQTTGKQYF. The CDR3 coding sequence is TGTGCCAGCAGCTTGTCCGGACAGACCACTGGAAAGCAGTACTTC. Complete variable domain (other parts from reference TRBV7-9 and TRBJ2-7): DTGVSQNPRHKITKRGQNVTFRCDPISEHNRLYWYRQTLGQGPEFLTYFQNEAQLEKSRLLSDRFSAERPKGSFSTLEIQRTEQGDSAMYLCASSLSGQTTGKQYFGPGTRLTVT.

The chain links TRBV19 to TRBJ2-1; possibly TRBD1 for D (6 bases). CDR3 size: 11 residues. CDR1 is LNHDA, CDR2 SQIVND, per germline (reference sequence). Trimming removed 6 bases at V and 8 bases at J, with 8 bases between. This chain's CDR3 is CASRQGYEQFF. The CDR3 DNA follows: TGTGCCAGTAGACAGGGATATGAGCAGTTCTTC.

The chain recombines TRBV6-5 with TRBJ2-7; unclear D gene. In germline, CDR1 is MNHEY, CDR2 SVGAGI. V lost 6 bases to trimming and J lost 0 bases, with 15 bases between them. This CDR3 region has 15 residues. CDR3 sequence reads: CASSPWASISYEQYF. Written as DNA, the CDR3 is TGTGCCAGCAGCCCCTGGGCATCGATCTCCTACGAGCAGTACTTC.

The gene calls are TRBV18 and TRBJ2-7; 12 nucleotides match TRBD1. There are 15 residues in the CDR3. CDR1 is KGHSH and CDR2 is LQKENI in the germline V gene. V dropped 0 bases and J dropped 5; count of bases not matched to a gene: 2. The CDR3 coding sequence is TGTGCCAGCTCACCACCGGGACAGGGGGCCAACGAGCAGTACTTC. It specifies CASSPPGQGANEQYF.

V gene TRBV7-9 combines with J gene TRBJ2-7, with 10 nucleotides matching TRBD2. Per germline, CDR1 SEHNR and CDR2 FQNEAQ (reference sequence). This CDR3 region has 15 residues. Germline trimming cut 5 bases from V and 0 bases from J; bases unmatched to any gene: 4. This CDR3 is CASSPSGGSSYEQYF. CDR3 bases: TGTGCCAGCAGCCCTAGCGGGGGATCCTCCTACGAGCAGTACTTC.